This TCR beta chain was identified during a study of shared clonotypes between healthy human individuals. Produced via immunoSEQ multiplex PCR; TCRdb's table is partial and in-frame only. Altogether over a million clones are present, 75% to 85% being singletons, with the ten largest covering roughly 0.65%. Sample: memory CD4+ T cells from PBMCs. Subset reported: CD45RA-negative fraction. This receptor was identified in a man in his late teens or twenties in good health. Some clones in this sample may be carry-over from other donors' samples.

Written as DNA, the CDR3 is TGTGCCAGCAGCTTATACAGGGGAGACTACGAGCAGTACTTC. It codes for CASSLYRGDYEQYF. The chain couples TRBV7-9 to TRBJ2-7, with 7 bases aligning to TRBD1. The CDR3 runs 14 residues. Germline assignment: CDR1 SEHNR and CDR2 FQNEAQ (reference sequence). V lost 2 bases to trimming and J lost 3 bases; unmatched junction nucleotides: 4.